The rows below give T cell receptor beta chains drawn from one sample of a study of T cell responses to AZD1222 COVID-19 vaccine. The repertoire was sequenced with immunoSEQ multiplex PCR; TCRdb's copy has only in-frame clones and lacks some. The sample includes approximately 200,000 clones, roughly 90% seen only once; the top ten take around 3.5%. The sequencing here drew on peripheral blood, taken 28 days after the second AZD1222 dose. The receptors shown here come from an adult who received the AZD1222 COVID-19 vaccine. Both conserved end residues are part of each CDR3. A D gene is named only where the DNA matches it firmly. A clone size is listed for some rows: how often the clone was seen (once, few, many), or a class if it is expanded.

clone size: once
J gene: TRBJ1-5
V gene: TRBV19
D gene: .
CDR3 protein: CASSLRPKLTGGGNQPQHF

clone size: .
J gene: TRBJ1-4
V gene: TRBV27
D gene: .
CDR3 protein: CASSSVSSSTNEKLFF

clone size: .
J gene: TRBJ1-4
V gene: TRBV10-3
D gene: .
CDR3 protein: CAIRAGVRANEKLFF

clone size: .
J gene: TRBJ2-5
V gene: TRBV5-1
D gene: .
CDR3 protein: CASSLVRDSQETQYF

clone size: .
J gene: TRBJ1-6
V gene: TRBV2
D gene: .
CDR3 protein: CASIGRGGFNSPLHF

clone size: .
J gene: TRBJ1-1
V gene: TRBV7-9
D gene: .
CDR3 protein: CASSPKIRVGTEAFF

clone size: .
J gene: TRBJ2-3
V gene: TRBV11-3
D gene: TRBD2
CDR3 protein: CASSQGLAASTDTQYF

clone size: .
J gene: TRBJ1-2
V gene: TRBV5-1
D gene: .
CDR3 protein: CASSFRGQRYGYTF

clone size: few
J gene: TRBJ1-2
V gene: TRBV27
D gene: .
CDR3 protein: CASSTGGGPDGYTF

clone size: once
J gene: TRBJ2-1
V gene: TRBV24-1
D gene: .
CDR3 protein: CATSMGERTIYNEQFF

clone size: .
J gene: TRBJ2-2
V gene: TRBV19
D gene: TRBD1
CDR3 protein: CASKRATGTNTGELFF

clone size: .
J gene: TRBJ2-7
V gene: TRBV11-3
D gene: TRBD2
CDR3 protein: CASSSLGGIVYEQYF

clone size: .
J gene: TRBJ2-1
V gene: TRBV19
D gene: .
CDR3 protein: CASSTGTYFYNEQFF

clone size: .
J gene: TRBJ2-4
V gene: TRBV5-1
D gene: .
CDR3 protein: CASSLELAKNIQYF

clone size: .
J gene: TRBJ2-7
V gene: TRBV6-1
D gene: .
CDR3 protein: CASSYLPPGYEQYF

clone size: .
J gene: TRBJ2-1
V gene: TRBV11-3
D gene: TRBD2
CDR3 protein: CASSLGGWEGPRNEQFF

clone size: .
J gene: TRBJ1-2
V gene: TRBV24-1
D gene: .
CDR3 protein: CATSDQDGNYGYTF

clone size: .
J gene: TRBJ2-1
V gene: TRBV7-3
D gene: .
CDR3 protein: CASSTQPGADEQFF

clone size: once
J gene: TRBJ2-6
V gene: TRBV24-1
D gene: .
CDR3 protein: CATSDGLSGANVLTF

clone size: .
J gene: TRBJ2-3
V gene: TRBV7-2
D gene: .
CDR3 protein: CASSLAAGAKSTDTQYF

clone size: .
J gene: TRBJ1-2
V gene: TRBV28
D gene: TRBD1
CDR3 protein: CASSSPSSGGGGYTF

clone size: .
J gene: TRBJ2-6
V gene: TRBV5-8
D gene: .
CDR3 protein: CASSLGPPGGRSGANVLTF

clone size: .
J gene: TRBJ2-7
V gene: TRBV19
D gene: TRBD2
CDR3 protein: CASSWGLADSYEQYF

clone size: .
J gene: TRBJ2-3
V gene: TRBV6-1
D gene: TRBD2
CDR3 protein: CASSVLAGADGDTQYF

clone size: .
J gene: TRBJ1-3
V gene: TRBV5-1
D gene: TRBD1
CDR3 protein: CASRAGTGAWAGNTIYF

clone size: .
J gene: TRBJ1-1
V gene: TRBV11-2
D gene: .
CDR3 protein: CASSLDPGTAEAFF

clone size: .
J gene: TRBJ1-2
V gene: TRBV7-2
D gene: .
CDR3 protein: CASSKNQGTGYGYTF

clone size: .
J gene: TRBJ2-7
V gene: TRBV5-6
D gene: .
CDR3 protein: CASSPGSQEQYF

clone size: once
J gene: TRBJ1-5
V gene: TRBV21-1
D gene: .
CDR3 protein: CASSKARQGYLPGCQPQHF

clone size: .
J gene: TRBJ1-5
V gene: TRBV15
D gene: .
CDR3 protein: CATAGRPRSNQPQHF

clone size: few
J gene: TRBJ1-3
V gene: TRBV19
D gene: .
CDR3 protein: CASSTGTLGSGNTIYF

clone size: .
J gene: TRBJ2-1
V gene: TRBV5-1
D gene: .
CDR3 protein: CASSLDLGLTYNEQFF

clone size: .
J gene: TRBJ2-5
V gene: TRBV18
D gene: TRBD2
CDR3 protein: CASSPLYGQREGRETQYF

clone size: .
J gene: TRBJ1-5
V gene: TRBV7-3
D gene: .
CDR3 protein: CASSSLVSQAQHF

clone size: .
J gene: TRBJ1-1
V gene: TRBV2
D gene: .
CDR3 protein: CASMRTDYTNTEAFF

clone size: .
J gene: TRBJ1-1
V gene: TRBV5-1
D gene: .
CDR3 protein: CASDPRNSITFTEAFF

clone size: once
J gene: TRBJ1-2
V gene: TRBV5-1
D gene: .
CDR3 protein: CASSPGGAGYGYTF

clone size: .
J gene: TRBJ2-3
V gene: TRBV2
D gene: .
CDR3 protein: CASKRDPTDTQYF

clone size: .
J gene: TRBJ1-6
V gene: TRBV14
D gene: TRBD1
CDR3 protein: CASSQEGQGGSPLHF